This T cell receptor beta chain is drawn from a study of cytomegalovirus exposure and HLA in healthy donors. With respect to this clone: As yet, its antigen is unknown.

Both 60 Vbeta primers and 13 Jbeta primers went into the PCR. The assay was immunoSEQ multiplex PCR, and TCRdb's table has in-frame clones only and misses some. Among roughly 150,000 clones listed, roughly 70% were seen once. Study results and limitations: Information on immune exposure was restricted to one variable (CMV serostatus). Most likely, a cluster of highly shared sequence variants arose as a sequencing artifact.

The source of this sequence is a man between 60 and 70 years old in good health and CMV-seronegative. Material: PBMCs.

The DNA of the CDR3 is TGTGCCAGCAGTGAAGTAGTTGAAAAACTGTTTTTT. It specifies CASSEVVEKLFF. The V call is TRBV2, the J call TRBJ1-4; no clear D gene. Trimming cost V 1 base and J 7 bases, with 4 bases left between them. CDR1 and CDR2 (germline): SNHLY, FYNNEI. The CDR3 runs 12 residues. Full variable domain (missing parts from reference TRBV2 and TRBJ1-4): EPEVTQTPSHQVTQMGQEVILRCVPISNHLYFYWYRQILGQKVEFLVSFYNNEISEKSEIFDDQFSVERPDGSNFTLKIRSTKLEDSAMYFCASSEVVEKLFFGSGTQLSVL.